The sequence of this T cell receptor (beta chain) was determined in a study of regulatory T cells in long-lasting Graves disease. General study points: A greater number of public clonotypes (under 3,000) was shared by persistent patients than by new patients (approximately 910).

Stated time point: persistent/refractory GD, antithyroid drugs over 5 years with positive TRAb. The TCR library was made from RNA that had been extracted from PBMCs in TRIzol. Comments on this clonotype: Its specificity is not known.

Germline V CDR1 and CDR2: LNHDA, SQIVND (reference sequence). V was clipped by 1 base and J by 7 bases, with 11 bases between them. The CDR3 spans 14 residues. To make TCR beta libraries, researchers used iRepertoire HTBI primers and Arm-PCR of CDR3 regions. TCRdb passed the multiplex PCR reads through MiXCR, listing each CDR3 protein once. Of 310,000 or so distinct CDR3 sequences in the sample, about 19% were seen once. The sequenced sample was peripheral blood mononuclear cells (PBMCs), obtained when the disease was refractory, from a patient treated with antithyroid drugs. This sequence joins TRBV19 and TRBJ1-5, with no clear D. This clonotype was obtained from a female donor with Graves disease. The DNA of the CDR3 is TGTGCCAGTAGTATAGTAGGGAAACGACAGCCCCAGCATTTT. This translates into CASSIVGKRQPQHF.